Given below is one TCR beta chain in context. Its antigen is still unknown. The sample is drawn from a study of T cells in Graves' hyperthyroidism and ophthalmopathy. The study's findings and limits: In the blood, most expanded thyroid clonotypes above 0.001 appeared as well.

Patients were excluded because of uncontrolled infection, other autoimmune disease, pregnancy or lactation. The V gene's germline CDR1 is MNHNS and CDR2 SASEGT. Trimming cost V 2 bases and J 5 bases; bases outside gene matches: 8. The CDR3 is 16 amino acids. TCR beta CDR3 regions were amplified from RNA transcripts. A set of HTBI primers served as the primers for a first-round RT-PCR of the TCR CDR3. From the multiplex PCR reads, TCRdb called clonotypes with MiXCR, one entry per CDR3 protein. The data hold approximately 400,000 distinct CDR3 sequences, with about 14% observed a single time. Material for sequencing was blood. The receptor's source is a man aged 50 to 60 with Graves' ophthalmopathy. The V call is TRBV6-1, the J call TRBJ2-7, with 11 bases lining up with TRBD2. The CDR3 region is CASSELASSGRNEQYF. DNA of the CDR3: TGTGCCAGCAGTGAACTTGCGTCTAGCGGGAGGAACGAGCAGTACTTC.